This T cell receptor (beta chain) was observed in a study of low-dose radiotherapy and immunotherapy resistance in tumors. On the study more broadly: Fractions of 1 Gy went to Cohort 2 every two weeks, for 13 Gy over 26 weeks.

Primers targeting TRAV and TRBV primed first-strand cDNA, covering alpha and beta chains. With a constant-region primer and a V-primer adapter, TCRs were subjected to 20 to 25 PCR cycles of amplification. MiXCR, applied by TCRdb to the reads, yields one record per CDR3 protein. In the table there are tens of thousands of distinct CDR3 sequences, more than 7.5% of which are singletons. This clonotype came up many times. CDR3 length equals 15 residues. Germline V CDR1 and CDR2: MNHNY, SVGAGI (reference sequence). Trimming shortened V by 5 bases and J by 9 bases, and 22 bases separated the two germline ends. This sample's time point: before trial treatment. As their treatment, donors received nivolumab, ipilimumab, aspirin, low-dose cyclophosphamide and low-dose radiotherapy.

The TCR was taken from a male donor with prostate cancer. The V gene is TRBV6-6, the J gene TRBJ1-2, with D unclear. Sample: PBMCs, taken before treatment. CDR3 loop: CASSHETSYTGSYTF. The CDR3 nucleotides read TGTGCCAGCAGTCACGAAACTTCTTACACGGGGAGCTACACCTTC.